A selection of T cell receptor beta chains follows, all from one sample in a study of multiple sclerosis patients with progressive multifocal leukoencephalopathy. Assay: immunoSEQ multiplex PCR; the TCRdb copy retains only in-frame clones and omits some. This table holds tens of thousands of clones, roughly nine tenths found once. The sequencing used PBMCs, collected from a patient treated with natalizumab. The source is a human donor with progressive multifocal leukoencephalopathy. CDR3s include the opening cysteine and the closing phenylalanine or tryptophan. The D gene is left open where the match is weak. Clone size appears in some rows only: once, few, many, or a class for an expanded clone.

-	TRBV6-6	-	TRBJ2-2	TGTGCCAGCAGTTACCTCCTGAGGGAGCTGTTTTTT	CASSYLLRELFF
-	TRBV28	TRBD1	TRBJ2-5	TGTGCCAGCAGTTCCCTTATAACAGGGGGTGAAGAAGAGACCCAGTACTTC	CASSSLITGGEEETQYF
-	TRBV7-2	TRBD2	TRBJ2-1	TGTGCCAGCAGCTTAGGACTAGCGGGGTCCAATGAGCAGTTCTTC	CASSLGLAGSNEQFF
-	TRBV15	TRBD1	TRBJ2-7	TGTGCCACCAGCGTAGATCAGGGGGCTAACGAGCAGTACTTC	CATSVDQGANEQYF
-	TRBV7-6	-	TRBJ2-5	TGTGCCAGCAGCTTAGCGGGAGCGGGTGGAGAGACCCAGTACTTC	CASSLAGAGGETQYF
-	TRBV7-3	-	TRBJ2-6	TGTGCCAGCAGCTTCCCCTCTGGGGCCAACGTCCTGACTTTC	CASSFPSGANVLTF
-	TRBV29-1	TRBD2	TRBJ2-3	TGCAGCGTTGGGACTAGCGGGAGGGCCGGGGGGCGGCGAACGCAGTATTTT	CSVGTSGRAGGRRTQYF
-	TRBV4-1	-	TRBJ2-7	TGCGCCAGCAGCCAAGATTTGTTGAACGGGGCATACGAGCAGTACTTC	CASSQDLLNGAYEQYF
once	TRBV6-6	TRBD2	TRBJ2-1	TGTGCCAGCAGTTATACGTCGGGAGGGATATACAATGAGCAGTTCTTC	CASSYTSGGIYNEQFF
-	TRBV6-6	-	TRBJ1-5	TGTGCCAGCAGTTACGTGGGACACCCAAGGAGTCAGCCCCAGCATTTT	CASSYVGHPRSQPQHF
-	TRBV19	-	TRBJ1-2	TGTGCCAGTAGTACTCCGGGACCGAGCCGTGTTGGCTATGGCTACACCTTC	CASSTPGPSRVGYGYTF
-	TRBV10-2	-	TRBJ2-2	TGCGCCAGCAGTGGGGTTCCGTCGGGCACCGGGGAGCTGTTTTTT	CASSGVPSGTGELFF
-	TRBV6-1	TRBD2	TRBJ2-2	TGTGCCAGCAAAACTAGCGGGCCCAACACCGGGGAGCTGTTTTTT	CASKTSGPNTGELFF
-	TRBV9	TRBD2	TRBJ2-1	TGTGCCAGCAGCGTAGCTAGCGGGAGGTCCTACAATGAGCAGTTCTTC	CASSVASGRSYNEQFF
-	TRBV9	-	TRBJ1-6	TGTGCCAGCAGCGGAGGGAATAATTCACCCCTCCACTTT	CASSGGNNSPLHF
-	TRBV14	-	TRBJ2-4	TGTGCCAGCAGCCGAAGGGACCTCGAAAACATTCAGTACTTC	CASSRRDLENIQYF
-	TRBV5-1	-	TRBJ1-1	TGCGCCAGCAGCTTGGCGGCAGGGGCTGTGATGAACACTGAAGCTTTCTTT	CASSLAAGAVMNTEAFF
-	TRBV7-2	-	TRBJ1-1	TGTGCCAGCAGCCCGTCGAGGTTCACTGAAGCTTTCTTT	CASSPSRFTEAFF
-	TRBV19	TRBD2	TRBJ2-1	TGTGCCAGTAGGATAGCGGGAAATTTGGAGAATGAGCAGTTCTTC	CASRIAGNLENEQFF
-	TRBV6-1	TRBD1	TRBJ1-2	TGTGCCAGCAGCCCGGGACAGGGTAACTATGGCTACACCTTC	CASSPGQGNYGYTF
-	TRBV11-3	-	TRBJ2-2	TGTGCCAGCAGCCGCGCAGGGCAAGGCACCGGGGAGCTGTTTTTT	CASSRAGQGTGELFF
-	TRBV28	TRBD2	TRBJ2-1	TGTGCCAGCAAGGGGAATTTGGCGGGGGGGCCTTACAATGAGCAGTTCTTC	CASKGNLAGGPYNEQFF
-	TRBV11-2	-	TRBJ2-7	TGTGCCAGCAGCTCGACCCCCGTCTCCTACGAGCAGTACTTC	CASSSTPVSYEQYF
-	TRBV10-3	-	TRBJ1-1	TGTGCCATCAGTGAGCACTCAACGAACACTGAAGCTTTCTTT	CAISEHSTNTEAFF
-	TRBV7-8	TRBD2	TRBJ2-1	TGTGCCAGCAGCCCCCCAGCGGGAAACTACAATGAGCAGTTCTTC	CASSPPAGNYNEQFF
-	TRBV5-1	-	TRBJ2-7	TGCGCCAGCAGCCTCGGGGTGTTTTCTTCCTACGAGCAGTACTTC	CASSLGVFSSYEQYF
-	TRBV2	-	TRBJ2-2	TGTGCCAGCAGTGAAAGCTCCCCCGGGACCGGGGAGCTGTTTTTT	CASSESSPGTGELFF
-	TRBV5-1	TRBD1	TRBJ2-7	TGCGCCAGCAGCCCCGGACAGGAGATCTCCTACGAGCAGTACTTC	CASSPGQEISYEQYF
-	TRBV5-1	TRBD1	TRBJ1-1	TGCGCCAGCAGCTTGAGATCGGGACAGAAGGCTGAAGCTTTCTTT	CASSLRSGQKAEAFF
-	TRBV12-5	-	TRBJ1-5	TGTGCTAGTGGTTTGGTCACTGGGGGCAATCAGCCCCAGCATTTT	CASGLVTGGNQPQHF
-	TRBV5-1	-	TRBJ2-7	TGCGCCAGCAGCTTGGAGACACTCTCCTACGAGCAGTACTTC	CASSLETLSYEQYF
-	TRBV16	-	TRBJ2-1	TGTGCCAGCAGCCTAACCCCCTACGAGCAGTTCTTC	CASSLTPYEQFF
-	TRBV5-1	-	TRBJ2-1	TGCGCCAGCAGCTTTCCGGGGGTTAGCTCCTACAATGAGCAGTTCTTC	CASSFPGVSSYNEQFF
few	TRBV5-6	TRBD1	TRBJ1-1	TGTGCCAGCAGCTGGACAGGGGCGGGAGTGAACACTGAAGCTTTCTTT	CASSWTGAGVNTEAFF
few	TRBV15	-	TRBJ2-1	TGTGCCACCAGTGGGGGGACGCGGAGCTCCTACAATGAGCAGTTCTTC	CATSGGTRSSYNEQFF
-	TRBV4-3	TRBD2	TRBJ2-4	TGCGCCAGCAGCCAAGATCTCCCGGCGGGAGGCAAAAACATTCAGTACTTC	CASSQDLPAGGKNIQYF
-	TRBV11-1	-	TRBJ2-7	TGTGCCAGCAGCCTCATGACACCCTCCTACGAGCAGTACTTC	CASSLMTPSYEQYF
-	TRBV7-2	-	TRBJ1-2	TGTGCCAGCAGCTCTACAGAGTCTAACTATGGCTACACCTTC	CASSSTESNYGYTF
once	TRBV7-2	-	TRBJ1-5	TGTGCCAGCAGCTTACCGTTTCGGGGTTCAGAAAAGCATTTT	CASSLPFRGSEKHF
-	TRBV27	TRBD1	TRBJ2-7	TGTGCCAGCAGCTTATCACAGGGGCCCACCTACGAGCAGTACTTC	CASSLSQGPTYEQYF
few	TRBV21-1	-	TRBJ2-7	TGTGCCGGACAGACAGGGGTCTACGAGCAGTACTTC	CAGQTGVYEQYF
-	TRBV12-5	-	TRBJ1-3	TGTGCTAGTGGTTTAGAGAATCGGTTTTCTGGAAACACCATATATTTT	CASGLENRFSGNTIYF
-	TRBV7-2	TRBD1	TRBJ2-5	TGTGCCAGCAGCTTAGCGCGGACAGGGCAAGAGACCCAGTACTTC	CASSLARTGQETQYF
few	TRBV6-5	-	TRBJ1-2	TGTGCCAGCAAAGACCCCCCCTATGGCTACACCTTC	CASKDPPYGYTF
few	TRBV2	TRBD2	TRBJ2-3	TGTGCCAGCAGTGAGGGGGGGACAGATACGCAGTATTTT	CASSEGGTDTQYF
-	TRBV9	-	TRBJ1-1	TGTGCCAGCAGCGTAGGGGTCGCAGGGCAGATGAACACTGAAGCTTTCTTT	CASSVGVAGQMNTEAFF
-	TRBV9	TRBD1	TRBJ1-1	TGTGCCAGCAGCGGGGGACAGGGGGCGACTGAAGCTTTCTTT	CASSGGQGATEAFF
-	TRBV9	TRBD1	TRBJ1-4	TGTGCCAGCAGCGCCAGACAGGGTGCAAATGAAAAACTGTTTTTT	CASSARQGANEKLFF
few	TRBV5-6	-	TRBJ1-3	TGTGCCAGCAGCTCCCGGACCGCCGGTCAGATAACCATATATTTT	CASSSRTAGQITIYF
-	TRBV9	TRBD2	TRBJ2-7	TGTGCCAGCAGCGTAGGACTAGCGGGAATCGAGCAGTACTTC	CASSVGLAGIEQYF
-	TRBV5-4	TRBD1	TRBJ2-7	TGTGCCAGCAGCTTTGGGACAGGGGACGAGCAGTACTTC	CASSFGTGDEQYF